This T cell receptor (beta chain) is from a study of OX40 agonist ivuxolimab in advanced cancers. The overall study: Dose-escalation patients were diagnosed with hepatocellular carcinoma, melanoma, renal cell cancer or head and neck cancer. Three patients got partial responses; one had hepatocellular carcinoma and two had cutaneous melanoma. Notes on the study in general: Within 6 weeks, CD4+ and CD8+ blood T cells expanded clonally at 0.1 to 3.0 mg/kg.

Repertoires were generated with immunoSEQ multiplex PCR, while TCRdb's copy carries only in-frame clones and drops some. The table has about 30,000 clones, approximately 87% seen once; the top ten hold about 34%. Germline CDR1 is DFQATT and CDR2 is SNEGSKA (reference sequence). The germline V and J ends were trimmed by 5 bases and 6 bases, with 10 bases remaining between them. The CDR3 has 11 amino acids. This clone was detected a few times. Its specificity is unknown. Material: CD4+ or CD8+ T cells sorted from blood, obtained in a trial of the OX40 agonist ivuxolimab. The chain couples TRBV20-1 to TRBJ1-1; D remains unclear. The sequence came from an adult with an advanced solid tumor such as melanoma, head and neck, liver or kidney cancer. The CDR3 sequence is CSAGRGAEAFF. CDR3 bases: TGCAGTGCTGGGCGTGGAGCTGAAGCTTTCTTT.